Presented here are 21 T cell receptor beta chains from one specimen sequenced in a study of naive and memory T cell subsets. Two oligonucleotides, mixed equimolar, formed the beta constant-region primer covering TRBC1 and TRBC2. TCRdb ran MiXCR on the UMI-ligation and nested PCR reads and lists one entry per CDR3 protein. The sample holds roughly 21,000 distinct CDR3 sequences, about 11% seen once. Sample: central memory CD8+ T cells from blood. The receptors derive from a human donor in good health.

This clonotype appeared many times. The V call is TRBV4-2, the J call TRBJ2-2; D is perhaps TRBD2 (5 bases). Trimming cost V 0 bases and J 1 base, with 15 bases left between them. CDR3 length: 18 amino acids. The germline gives CDR1 LGHNA, CDR2 YNFKEQ. CDR3 loop: CASSQDEASRENTGELFF. CDR3 coding DNA: TGTGCCAGCAGCCAAGATGAGGCTTCCCGGGAGAACACCGGGGAGCTGTTTTTT.

Only a few counts were recorded for this clonotype. The chain is built from TRBV28 and TRBJ2-5, with D perhaps matching TRBD1 or TRBD2 (6 bases each). The V and J ends lost 4 bases and 2 bases respectively, with 14 bases between them. This CDR3 spans 15 amino acids. Germline CDR1 is MDHEN and CDR2 is SYDVKM. CDR3 loop: CASSYGRDIQETQYF. The CDR3 DNA sequence: TGTGCCAGCAGTTATGGGCGGGACATACAAGAGACCCAGTACTTC.

The genes are TRBV13 and TRBJ1-1, with unresolved D. The germline V gene encodes CDR1 PRHDT and CDR2 FYEKMQ (reference sequence). Trimming cost V 3 bases and J 6 bases, with 8 bases left between them. CDR3 size: 12 residues. The CDR3 loop is CASSLTRSEAFF. The CDR3 coding sequence is TGTGCCAGCAGCTTGACGAGGTCTGAAGCTTTCTTT.

This clonotype has just a few counts. The rearrangement joins TRBV20-1 to TRBJ2-7; D may be TRBD1 or TRBD2 (5 bases each). Germline CDR1 DFQATT, CDR2 SNEGSKA (reference sequence). CDR3 size: 15 residues. The V end was cut by 1 base, the J end by 7 bases, with 20 bases between. CDR3 amino acids: CSARGAGTLAAEQYF. Written as DNA, the CDR3 is TGCAGTGCTAGAGGGGCCGGGACCCTAGCAGCTGAGCAGTACTTC.

This clonotype occurred many times. The chain is built from TRBV7-8 and TRBJ2-7; D ambiguous. This CDR3 has 13 amino acids. The V gene lost 1 base and the J gene lost 7 bases, with 11 bases spanning the gap. Germline CDR1 and CDR2: SGHVS and FQNEAQ. CDR3 sequence reads: CASSLDSRWEQYF. The CDR3 DNA sequence: TGTGCCAGCAGCTTAGATAGCCGGTGGGAGCAGTACTTC. Filled out from reference TRBV7-8 and TRBJ2-7, the complete variable domain reads GAGVSQSPRYKVAKRGQDVALRCDPISGHVSLFWYQQALGQGPEFLTYFQNEAQLDKSGLPSDRFFAERPEGSVSTLKIQRTQQEDSAVYLCASSLDSRWEQYFGPGTRLTVT.

The rearrangement uses TRBV7-8 and TRBJ2-5, with TRBD2 identical over 11 bases. The germline V gene encodes CDR1 SGHVS and CDR2 FQNEAQ. The CDR3 extends over 16 amino acids. The junction had 9 bases not matched to a gene; V was cut back by 4 bases and J by 5 bases. This CDR3 is CASSSLAGGQRETQYF. DNA for the CDR3: TGTGCCAGCAGCTCGTTAGCGGGAGGGCAGAGGGAGACCCAGTACTTC.

The table lists this clonotype with many counts. The V gene is TRBV7-9, the J gene TRBJ1-1; D gene unclear. Per the germline V gene, CDR1 is SEHNR and CDR2 is FQNEAQ (reference sequence). The CDR3 is 12 residues long. The V end lost 7 bases, the J end lost 8 bases, and 14 bases lay between the germline ends. DNA of the CDR3: TGTGCCAGCACCCGGACGGCGTCCGAAGCTTTCTTT. It specifies CASTRTASEAFF.

Regarding this clonotype: Possible read error: a much larger clone is one base away. The gene calls are TRBV20-1 and TRBJ2-1, with no clear D. The V and J ends lost 5 bases and 2 bases respectively, with 16 bases between them. This CDR3 contains 15 residues. Germline V gene data show CDR1 as DFQATT and CDR2 as SNEGSKA (reference sequence). The CDR3 DNA reads TGCAGTGCTCACAAATTGAACGGTACCTACAATGAGCAGTTCTTC. It is translated as CSAHKLNGTYNEQFF.

The table lists this clonotype with many counts. V is TRBV20-1 and J is TRBJ2-5; D unresolved. V gave up 3 bases and J gave up 7 bases, with 6 bases separating them. This CDR3 is built from 10 residues. CDR1 and CDR2 (germline): DFQATT, SNEGSKA (reference sequence). The CDR3 protein is CSASLGTQYF. The CDR3 DNA reads as TGCAGTGCTAGTTTGGGGACCCAGTACTTC.

The chain joins TRBV3-1 to TRBJ2-1; weak D call: TRBD1 (6 bases). Looked up from germline, CDR1 is LGHDT and CDR2 is YNNKEL (reference sequence). The CDR3 sequence is 17 residues long. Trimming cost V 0 bases and J 1 base, with 13 bases left between them. The CDR3 DNA is TGTGCCAGCAGCCAAGAAGCTGGGACACCGTCCTACAATGAGCAGTTCTTC. Protein product: CASSQEAGTPSYNEQFF.

The V call is TRBV27, the J call TRBJ2-7; D gene unclear. From germline, CDR1 is MNHEY and CDR2 SMNVEV (reference sequence). The CDR3 consists of 13 residues. With 2 bases removed from V and 5 bases from J, the gap between germline ends came to 10 bases. The CDR3 protein is CASSLGRWDEQYF. Written as DNA, the CDR3 is TGTGCCAGCAGTTTAGGCAGGTGGGACGAGCAGTACTTC.

The chain has TRBV12-3 or TRBV12-4 and TRBJ2-1, with 9 bases matching TRBD2. The J segment lost 9 bases and the V segment lost 3 bases, leaving 6 bases of the junction unmatched. The CDR3 is made up of 14 amino acids. The CDR3 nucleotides are TGTGCCAGCAGTTTCGGACTAGCGCAGAGTGAGCAGTTCTTC. Translating gives CASSFGLAQSEQFF.

This clonotype was counted many times. The CDR3 nucleotides read TGCGCCAGCAGTCAGGATGTTCATAGGCATTGCTCCTACAATGAGCAGTTCTTC. This sequence encodes CASSQDVHRHCSYNEQFF. V and J are TRBV23-1 and TRBJ2-1; no clear D. TRBV23-1 is noted as an ORF with a role that remains uncertain. V was shortened by 3 bases and J by 0 bases, with 18 bases between the two germline ends. This CDR3 has 18 residues.

The V call is TRBV5-5, the J call TRBJ2-7, with D perhaps TRBD2 (6 bases). This CDR3 has 15 amino acids. Germline CDR1 SGHKS, CDR2 YYEKEE (reference sequence). V lost 5 bases and J 3 bases, leaving 18 bases between the germline ends. This CDR3 reads CASRETGTYYYEQYF. CDR3 sequence (DNA): TGTGCCAGCAGGGAGACCGGGACTTATTACTACGAGCAGTACTTC. Supplemented by reference TRBV5-5 and TRBJ2-7, the full variable domain reads DAGVTQSPTHLIKTRGQQVTLRCSPISGHKSVSWYQQVLGQGPQFIFQYYEKEERGRGNFPDRFSARQFPNYSSELNVNALLLGDSALYLCASRETGTYYYEQYFGPGTRLTVT.

This clonotype was detected ten times or more. V usage is TRBV12-3 or TRBV12-4 and J usage is TRBJ2-7, with unresolved D. The CDR3 is 12 residues long. Trimming removed 5 bases from V and 2 bases from J, with 7 bases in between. For the CDR3, the DNA is TGTGCCAGCAGTGAGAAAGCCTACGAGCAGTACTTC. It is translated as CASSEKAYEQYF.

This clonotype has more than one count but fewer than ten. The chain uses TRBV4-3 and TRBJ2-7, with TRBD2 identical over 7 bases. Trimming cost V 0 bases and J 3 bases; bases outside gene matches: 11. Germline V gives CDR1 LGHNA, CDR2 YSLEER. The CDR3 is 17 residues long. The CDR3 protein is CASSQEPYSGGVYEQYF. The CDR3, as DNA: TGCGCCAGCAGCCAAGAACCCTATTCGGGAGGCGTCTACGAGCAGTACTTC.

The V gene is TRBV11-2, the J gene TRBJ1-1; no firm D call. CDR3 length: 16 residues. V gave up 1 base and J gave up 1 base, with 13 bases separating them. Germline CDR1 is SGHAT and CDR2 is FQNNGV. The DNA for the CDR3 is TGTGCCAGCAGCTTAGTGAGGCCAGCCGGGAACACTGAAGCTTTCTTT. This sequence encodes CASSLVRPAGNTEAFF.

At least ten counts were recorded for this clonotype. The chain links TRBV28 to TRBJ2-2; tentative D call: TRBD1 (5 bases). Germline V gene lookup returns CDR1 MDHEN and CDR2 SYDVKM. V was trimmed by 6 bases and J by 7 bases, leaving 15 bases between them. The CDR3 is 14 amino acids. CDR3 protein: CASSATVLGGELFF. The CDR3, as DNA: TGTGCCAGCAGCGCGACAGTTTTGGGCGGGGAGCTGTTTTTT.

This clonotype was counted many times. This chain joins TRBV14 and TRBJ2-3, with 9 bases matching TRBD1. The CDR3 totals 19 residues. Losses at the gene ends were 3 bases for V and 0 bases for J; bases not matched to a gene: 13. In germline, CDR1 is SGHDN, CDR2 FVKESK. This CDR3 reads CASSQTGTWTGVSTDTQYF. CDR3 nucleotides: TGTGCCAGCAGCCAGACCGGGACGTGGACAGGGGTTAGCACAGATACGCAGTATTTT.

This clonotype was counted many times. The chain employs TRBV29-1 and TRBJ2-1, with 8 bases fitting TRBD2. V trimming: 7 bases; J trimming: 4 bases; junction bases outside the gene matches: 9. Germline V gene sequence: CDR1 SQVTM, CDR2 ANQGSEA. The CDR3 contains 14 residues. The CDR3 nucleotides read TGCAGCGCTTGGAGCGGGAGTTATTACAATGAGCAGTTCTTC. Its translation is CSAWSGSYYNEQFF.

This clonotype was observed at least ten times. This chain connects TRBV28 to TRBJ2-5; D is perhaps TRBD2 (6 bases). This CDR3 has 12 amino acids. V lost 5 bases and J 7 bases, leaving 11 bases between the germline ends. The germline CDR1 and CDR2 sequences are MDHEN and SYDVKM. The DNA of the CDR3 is TGTGCCAGCAGTCTGGGACTTCTGACCCAGTACTTC. Encoded protein: CASSLGLLTQYF.